These T cell receptor beta chains were read from a single sample in a study of cytomegalovirus exposure and HLA in healthy donors. Repertoires were generated with immunoSEQ multiplex PCR, while TCRdb's copy carries only in-frame clones and drops some. The sample has 100,000 or so clones, more than 75% seen once. Sample: PBMCs. These receptors were obtained from a woman aged 45 to 65 in good health and CMV-seropositive. CDR3s include the opening cysteine and the closing phenylalanine or tryptophan. Fields, in order: CDR3 length, V gene, J gene, clone size, D gene, CDR3 DNA, CDR3 protein. The D gene is left open where the match is weak. Rows give clone size only sometimes, using once, few, many, or a class for an expanded clone.

>15|TRBV6-5|TRBJ1-5|once|TRBD1
TGTGCCAGCAGGGGGACAGGGGGCGGAAATCAGCCCCAGCATTTT
CASRGTGGGNQPQHF
>16|TRBV5-1|TRBJ1-1|few|TRBD1
TGCGCCAGCAGCTTGTCTTACAGGGGGGATCACACTGAAGCTTTCTTT
CASSLSYRGDHTEAFF
>17|TRBV27|TRBJ2-7|few|TRBD1
TGTGCCAGCAGTAAACTAACGGACAGGGGGAGCTCCTACGAGCAGTACTTC
CASSKLTDRGSSYEQYF
>15|TRBV10-1|TRBJ2-3|few|-
TGCGCCAGCAGTGGAATCCCGGGCCCCACGGAGGCGCAGTATTTT
CASSGIPGPTEAQYF
>13|TRBV27|TRBJ1-5|-|-
TGTGCCAGCAGTTTAGGCCGGCGGCAGCCCCAGCATTTT
CASSLGRRQPQHF
>13|TRBV7-3|TRBJ2-5|-|-
TGTGCCAGCAGCTTTTCCCCCGGGGAGACCCAGTACTTC
CASSFSPGETQYF
>17|TRBV7-9|TRBJ2-1|-|TRBD1
TGTGCCAGCAGCTTAGCTGGGGGGACAGGGGTCTACAATGAGCAGTTCTTC
CASSLAGGTGVYNEQFF
>15|TRBV25-1|TRBJ1-1|-|TRBD1
TGTGCCAGCAGTTACTGGACAGGGTACAACACTGAAGCTTTCTTT
CASSYWTGYNTEAFF
>11|TRBV30|TRBJ1-4|-|-
TGTGCCTCACAAATGAATGAAAAACTGTTTTTT
CASQMNEKLFF
>18|TRBV7-3|TRBJ2-2|-|TRBD2
TGTGCCAGCAGCCTCCGATATTATAGCGGGGCGAACACCGGGGAGCTGTTTTTT
CASSLRYYSGANTGELFF
>15|TRBV5-1|TRBJ2-5|few|TRBD1
TGCGCCAGCAGCTTGGTGACAGGGGCGGGGGAGACCCAGTACTTC
CASSLVTGAGETQYF
>14|TRBV9|TRBJ2-5|-|-
TGTGCCAGCAGCGCCGGGGGATCGGGGGAGACCCAGTACTTC
CASSAGGSGETQYF
>16|TRBV19|TRBJ1-2|-|-
TGTGCCAGTAGTCCTTTGAGGGGAGGGGATAACTATGGCTACACCTTC
CASSPLRGGDNYGYTF
>14|TRBV7-8|TRBJ1-2|-|TRBD1
TGTGCCAGCAGCTTAACAGGGGGTGTATATGGCTACACCTTC
CASSLTGGVYGYTF
>13|TRBV9|TRBJ2-1|-|-
TGTGCCAGCAGCGTCTACGGGAACAATGAGCAGTTCTTC
CASSVYGNNEQFF
>10|TRBV2|TRBJ1-2|-|-
TGTGCCAGCATAGATCGTGGCTACACCTTC
CASIDRGYTF
>14|TRBV6-5|TRBJ2-1|-|TRBD2
TGTGCCAGCAGAGGAGTGGGAGGGTACAATGAGCAGTTCTTC
CASRGVGGYNEQFF
>17|TRBV5-8|TRBJ1-5|-|TRBD1
TGTGCCAGCAGCTTGGGGCCGACAGGGGCTAGCAATCAGCCCCAGCATTTT
CASSLGPTGASNQPQHF
>15|TRBV6-1|TRBJ1-2|-|-
TGTGCCAGCAGTTCAATCTCCGGGACTCAGGAGGGCTACACCTTC
CASSSISGTQEGYTF
>16|TRBV7-9|TRBJ2-5|few|TRBD2
TGTGCCAGCAGCTTAGGGTCGGGAGGGTACCAAGAGACCCAGTACTTC
CASSLGSGGYQETQYF
>18|TRBV19|TRBJ1-4|-|TRBD1
TGTGCCAGTAGTAGCTTTTCGGGAGAGGGACAGGACAGCGAAAAACTGTTTTTT
CASSSFSGEGQDSEKLFF
>12|TRBV15|TRBJ1-1|-|TRBD1
TGTGCCACCAGCAGAGAAGCAGGGGGAGCTTTCTTT
CATSREAGGAFF
>14|TRBV2|TRBJ1-1|-|-
TGTGCCAGCGGCCGGGTCCCATCGTCTACTGAAGCTTTCTTT
CASGRVPSSTEAFF
>13|TRBV5-1|TRBJ2-7|-|TRBD1
TGCGCCAGCAGCTCGACAGGGAGCCACGAGCAGTACTTC
CASSSTGSHEQYF
>15|TRBV19|TRBJ1-1|-|TRBD1
TGTGCCAGTAGTGCAGGACAGGGCTTGAACACTGAAGCTTTCTTT
CASSAGQGLNTEAFF
>15|TRBV27|TRBJ2-7|-|-
TGTGCCAGCAGTTTATTGGGGGCATTGGGCTACGAGCAGTACTTC
CASSLLGALGYEQYF
>13|TRBV5-6|TRBJ1-1|-|-
TGTGCCAGCAGTCTAACAGGGAACACTGAAGCTTTCTTT
CASSLTGNTEAFF
>11|TRBV6-5|TRBJ1-5|-|TRBD1
TGTGCCAGCAGTGCAGGGGGTCCCCAGCATTTT
CASSAGGPQHF
>13|TRBV5-4|TRBJ1-2|-|-
TGTGCCAGCAGCCTACAGGGTGACTATGGCTACACCTTC
CASSLQGDYGYTF
>13|TRBV18|TRBJ1-1|-|-
TGTGCCAGCTCACCACTTAAGGAGGTTGAAGCTTTCTTT
CASSPLKEVEAFF
>15|TRBV5-1|TRBJ1-4|-|-
TGCGCCAGCGCCACCTCGACAGGAGGAGACGGAAAACTGTTTTTT
CASATSTGGDGKLFF
>15|TRBV13|TRBJ1-2|-|-
TGTGCCAGCAGCAGCCCTCTCGGACTGCGCTATGGCTACACCTTC
CASSSPLGLRYGYTF
>18|TRBV4-2|TRBJ1-5|-|TRBD1
TGTGCCAGCAGCCAAGATAAGGGACAGGGACGAGGAAATCAGCCCCAGCATTTT
CASSQDKGQGRGNQPQHF
>14|TRBV27|TRBJ2-7|-|-
TGTGCCAGCAGTTTTACAGGACCCTACTACGAGCAGTACTTC
CASSFTGPYYEQYF
>13|TRBV4-1|TRBJ2-3|-|-
TGCGCCAGCAGCCGGCACAGCACAGATACGCAGTATTTT
CASSRHSTDTQYF
>14|TRBV6-1|TRBJ1-2|-|-
TGTGCCAGCAGTGAAGACAGGACGAACTATGGCTACACCTTC
CASSEDRTNYGYTF
>14|TRBV19|TRBJ2-7|-|TRBD1
TGTGCCAGTAGTTTTACGGGACAGATCTACGAGCAGTACTTC
CASSFTGQIYEQYF
>15|TRBV11-1|TRBJ1-2|-|TRBD1
TGTGCCAGCAGCTTTCCGGGACAGAGACTCTATGGCTACGCCTTC
CASSFPGQRLYGYAF
>13|TRBV29-1|TRBJ2-1|-|TRBD1
TGCAGCGGTGGACAGGGGACCTACAATGAGCAGTTCTTC
CSGGQGTYNEQFF
>14|TRBV15|TRBJ1-1|-|-
TGTGCCACCAGCAGGGCAGGGTTTGGCACTGAAGCTTTCTTT
CATSRAGFGTEAFF
>15|TRBV5-1|TRBJ2-5|few|TRBD2
TGCGCCAGCAGCTTGAGGGCTAGCGGGGAAGAGACCCAGTACTTC
CASSLRASGEETQYF
>15|TRBV2|TRBJ1-2|once|-
TGTGCCAGCAGTGAGGGGCGGACCACTGACTATGGCTACACCTTC
CASSEGRTTDYGYTF